This T cell receptor (beta chain) was identified during a study of siplizumab effects on memory and regulatory T cells. In regard to this clone: Its specificity is unknown.

This CDR3 has 16 amino acids. Per germline, CDR1 SGHRS and CDR2 YFSETQ. V gave up 0 bases and J gave up 6 bases, with 18 bases separating them. Generated by immunoSEQ multiplex PCR, the TCRdb table keeps only in-frame clones and is missing some. The sample holds over 35,000 clones, more than 80% seen once. Study-level findings and limits: Controls showed an average of roughly 27% Treg-derived mappable alloreactive CD4+ clones, while siplizumab showed around 73%.

The receptor was isolated from a human donor in good health. The genes are TRBV5-1 and TRBJ1-1; D unclear. Sequencing was performed on naive CD4+ T cells sorted from blood. CDR3 sequence (DNA): TGCGCCAGCAGCTTGGGGGCGGAACCCGGTGGGGCTGAAGCTTTCTTT. This gives the protein CASSLGAEPGGAEAFF.